The 14 T cell receptor beta chains listed next were all sequenced from one sample in a study of shared clonotypes between healthy human individuals. Sequenced by immunoSEQ multiplex PCR; TCRdb stores in-frame clones only, minus some. Of 950,000 to 1,100,000 clones listed, about four fifths are singletons. Sample: memory CD4+ T cells from PBMCs. Stated subset: CD45RA-negative fraction. The receptor set was obtained from a man between 18 and 35 years old in good health. Some clones in this sample may be carry-over from other donors' samples.

This chain joins TRBV11-3 and TRBJ2-1; D not certain. Germline V CDR1 and CDR2: SGHNT, YENEEA. CDR3 size: 12 residues. Deletions cut 3 bases from V and 7 bases from J, with 7 bases between. The CDR3 is CASSFDINEQFF. The CDR3 DNA reads as TGTGCCAGCAGCTTCGACATAAATGAGCAGTTCTTC.

This chain links TRBV6-5 with TRBJ2-7, with 8 bases identical to TRBD1. The CDR3 covers 16 residues. Germline lookup yields CDR1 MNHEY and CDR2 SVGAGI. V gave up 0 bases and J gave up 4 bases; unmatched junction bases: 8. CDR3 loop: CASSYSTQGARYEQYF. The CDR3 nucleotides read TGTGCCAGCAGTTACTCGACGCAGGGGGCTAGGTACGAGCAGTACTTC.

The rearrangement uses TRBV19 and TRBJ1-4; D is unclear. The CDR3 extends over 15 amino acids. V shed 3 bases and J shed 0 bases, with 8 bases lying between them. In germline, CDR1 is LNHDA, CDR2 SQIVND (reference sequence). The CDR3 loop is CASSIRKATNEKLFF. The CDR3, as DNA: TGTGCCAGTAGTATTCGTAAAGCAACTAATGAAAAACTGTTTTTT.

V gene TRBV5-4 combines with J gene TRBJ2-3; TRBD2 aligns across 9 bases. CDR3 size: 17 residues. From germline, CDR1 is SGHNT and CDR2 YYREEE (reference sequence). Unmatched junction bases numbered 9, after V lost 2 bases and J lost 2 bases. The CDR3 sequence: CASSFLSTSGNTDTQYF. DNA of the CDR3: TGTGCCAGCAGCTTCCTCTCGACTAGCGGAAACACAGATACGCAGTATTTT.

This sequence joins TRBV20-1 and TRBJ2-3; D ambiguous. The CDR3 has 11 amino acids. V was cut by 4 bases and J by 3 bases, with 5 bases left in between. The V gene's germline CDR1 is DFQATT and CDR2 SNEGSKA (reference sequence). CDR3 coding DNA: TGCAGTGCTATGGGTACAGATACGCAGTATTTT. This sequence encodes CSAMGTDTQYF.

V gene TRBV27 combines with J gene TRBJ1-4; D unresolved. Trimming left V 4 bases short and J 4 bases short, with 16 bases between. Germline V gene lookup returns CDR1 MNHEY and CDR2 SMNVEV (reference sequence). This CDR3 has 16 residues. CDR3: CASSSAPGPINEKLFF. CDR3 bases: TGTGCCAGCAGTTCCGCGCCTGGACCGATTAATGAAAAACTGTTTTTT.

The chain joins TRBV7-2 to TRBJ1-1, with D possibly TRBD1 on 6 matching bases. The V gene lost 10 bases and the J gene lost 1 base, with 22 bases spanning the gap. The germline V gene encodes CDR1 SGHTA and CDR2 FQGNSA. The CDR3 totals 16 residues. The CDR3 DNA sequence: TGTGCCATTACTACAGGGTCCCGAGGAAAGAACACTGAAGCTTTCTTT. The encoded protein is CAITTGSRGKNTEAFF.

This clone was seen a single time. V and J are TRBV4-2 and TRBJ2-1; D call uncertain. Germline V lookup: CDR1 LGHNA, CDR2 YNFKEQ. The ends were cut back, 2 bases at V and 9 bases at J, with 8 bases in the middle. The CDR3 runs 12 residues. The CDR3 loop is CASSQNAVEQFF. The CDR3 DNA reads as TGTGCCAGCAGCCAAAACGCTGTTGAGCAGTTCTTC.

The chain employs TRBV5-6 and TRBJ2-7, with a tentative D call TRBD1 (5 bases). Trimming removed 2 bases from V and 5 bases from J, with 17 bases in between. The germline gives CDR1 SGHDT, CDR2 YYEEEE. This CDR3 spans 15 amino acids. CDR3 residues: CASSFGRQGFHEQYF. The CDR3 coding sequence is TGTGCCAGCAGCTTCGGTCGGCAGGGTTTCCACGAGCAGTACTTC.

Regarding this clone: This specimen includes other DNA sequences encoding the same CDR3. V and J are TRBV5-1 and TRBJ1-1, with D possibly TRBD1 on 5 matching bases. V was trimmed by 4 bases and J by 0 bases, leaving 13 bases between them. This CDR3 region has 15 residues. Germline assignment: CDR1 SGHRS and CDR2 YFSETQ. The CDR3 sequence is CASSGGTGMNTEAFF. Written as DNA, the CDR3 is TGCGCCAGCAGCGGTGGGACGGGCATGAACACTGAAGCTTTCTTT.

This clone appeared once. The rearrangement joins TRBV5-1 to TRBJ2-1; D call uncertain. This CDR3 is 16 amino acids long. Germline assignment: CDR1 SGHRS and CDR2 YFSETQ. Between the trimmed V and J ends, which lost 1 base and 0 bases, there was a span of 11 bases. CDR3 nucleotide sequence: TGCGCCAGCAGCTTGTTACCTATTGGCTCCTACAATGAGCAGTTCTTC. Translated: CASSLLPIGSYNEQFF.

The gene calls are TRBV7-9 and TRBJ2-7; possibly TRBD1 for D (6 bases). The V gene's germline CDR1 is SEHNR and CDR2 FQNEAQ (reference sequence). Trimming removed 1 base at V and 9 bases at J, with 13 bases between. The CDR3 covers 13 residues. For the CDR3, the DNA is TGTGCCAGCAGCTTAGAAGACAGGCTATGGCAGTACTTC. Its protein is CASSLEDRLWQYF.

Points on this clone: This sample also contains other DNA sequences that code for the same CDR3. This chain links TRBV5-1 with TRBJ1-3, with D tentatively TRBD1 (5 bases). V lost 0 bases to trimming and J lost 4 bases, with 11 bases between them. The CDR3 has 15 residues. The germline V gene encodes CDR1 SGHRS and CDR2 YFSETQ. The CDR3 bases are TGCGCCAGCAGCTTGGACGGGGCTTCAGGAAACACCATATATTTT. The encoded protein is CASSLDGASGNTIYF.

The CDR3 DNA follows: TGTGCCAGCAGTCGGGGACTAGCGGGAGAGGGTAACCAGTACTTC. Translation gives CASSRGLAGEGNQYF. This chain uses TRBV27 with TRBJ2-5; TRBD2 agrees at 14 bases. Trimming cost V 5 bases and J 10 bases; bases outside gene matches: 9. Per germline, CDR1 MNHEY and CDR2 SMNVEV (reference sequence). This CDR3 comprises 15 residues.